This T cell receptor (beta chain) was recovered during a study of cytomegalovirus exposure and HLA in healthy donors. The overall study: Counted in an early data release were about 80 million unique TCRs from HLA-typed donors.

The PCR employed 60 Vbeta primers together with 13 Jbeta primers. The assay was immunoSEQ multiplex PCR, and TCRdb's table has in-frame clones only and misses some. Its listing shows around 130,000 clones. Remarks on this clone: Its matching antigen is unknown.

Notes on the study in general: It has been reported that TCR beta sequences accurately predicted the HLA-A and HLA-B alleles of most subjects.

CDR1 and CDR2 from the germline V gene are SGHDN and FVKESK. The junction had 10 bases not matched to a gene; V was cut back by 1 base and J by 0 bases. The CDR3 length is 18 residues. The TCR originated in an older woman in good health and CMV-seronegative. The sample taken for sequencing was PBMCs. The V and J genes are TRBV14 and TRBJ2-5; 8 bases align to TRBD1. The CDR3 DNA reads TGTGCCAGCAGCCAAGTTGGACAGGGCACCTACTACCAAGAGACCCAGTACTTC. It encodes CASSQVGQGTYYQETQYF.